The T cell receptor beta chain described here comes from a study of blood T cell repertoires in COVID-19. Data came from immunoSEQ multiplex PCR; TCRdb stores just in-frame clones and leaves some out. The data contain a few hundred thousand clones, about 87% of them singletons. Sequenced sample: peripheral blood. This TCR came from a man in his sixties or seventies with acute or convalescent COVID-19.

DNA for the CDR3: TGTGCCAGCAGTTACGGTCACAGCCAAGAGACCCAGTACTTC. It codes for CASSYGHSQETQYF. V gene TRBV6-5 combines with J gene TRBJ2-5, with D hard to call. This CDR3 has 14 residues. V shed 2 bases and J shed 1 base, with 8 bases lying between them. Germline V gene data show CDR1 as MNHEY and CDR2 as SVGAGI.